The 6 T cell receptor beta chains below come from one sample, sequenced in a study of blood T cell repertoires in COVID-19 (dated by TCRdb to the early 2020s). Library prep was done by the immunoSEQ multiplex PCR assay. Drawn from immuneACCESS, this table holds only the in-frame rearrangements with V and J called that TCRdb kept. Clones are partly lost; checked studies trace under half to an unresolved V gene and leave the rest unexplained. The sample includes around 79,000 clones, with around 83% observed a single time. Roughly 5.7% of the sample is in the top ten clones. The material sequenced was peripheral blood. All receptors come from a woman in her sixties or seventies with acute or convalescent COVID-19.

The rearrangement uses TRBV5-1 and TRBJ1-4; D remains unclear. Germline-derived CDR1 and CDR2 are SGHRS and YFSETQ. The CDR3 length is 12 residues. V lost 4 bases and J lost 7, with 8 bases in between. The CDR3 reads CASSEPGEKLFF. DNA for the CDR3: TGCGCCAGCAGCGAACCGGGTGAAAAACTGTTTTTT.

This chain uses TRBV7-2 with TRBJ2-3; D is uncertain. Germline lookup yields CDR1 SGHTA and CDR2 FQGNSA. The CDR3 totals 12 residues. The V end lost 2 bases, the J end lost 4 bases, and 4 bases lay between the germline ends. In nucleotides, the CDR3 is TGTGCCAGCAGCTTATTAGCAGATACGCAGTATTTT. Translated, it gives CASSLLADTQYF. Together with reference TRBV7-2 and TRBJ2-3, the CDR3 gives the full variable domain: GAGVSQSPSNKVTEKGKDVELRCDPISGHTALYWYRQSLGQGLEFLIYFQGNSAPDKSGLPSDRFSAERTGGSVSTLTIQRTQQEDSAVYLCASSLLADTQYFGPGTRLTVL.

V usage is TRBV19 and J usage is TRBJ1-1; tentatively, D is TRBD1 (5 bases). The CDR3 consists of 14 residues. The ends were cut back, 5 bases at V and 0 bases at J, with 10 bases in the middle. CDR1 is LNHDA, CDR2 SQIVND, per germline (reference sequence). The CDR3 sequence is CASSFREVNTEAFF. CDR3 bases: TGTGCCAGTAGTTTCAGGGAAGTGAACACTGAAGCTTTCTTT.

This clone came up once. The rearrangement joins TRBV14 to TRBJ1-6; TRBD1 matches 7 bases. The J segment lost 7 bases and the V segment lost 7 bases, leaving 4 bases of the junction unmatched. This CDR3 is built from 13 residues. Germline loops: CDR1 SGHDN, CDR2 FVKESK. The CDR3 protein is CASNRQGNSPLHF. The CDR3 region has the DNA TGTGCCAGCAACCGACAGGGAAATTCACCCCTCCACTTT. Supplemented by reference TRBV14 and TRBJ1-6, the full variable domain reads EAGVTQFPSHSVIEKGQTVTLRCDPISGHDNLYWYRRVMGKEIKFLLHFVKESKQDESGMPNNRFLAERTGGTYSTLKVQPAELEDSGVYFCASNRQGNSPLHFGNGTRLTVT.

The chain employs TRBV12-3 or TRBV12-4 and TRBJ2-1; 7 bases match TRBD1. The CDR3 length is 13 residues. Losses at the gene ends were 1 base for V and 10 bases for J; bases not matched to a gene: 4. In nucleotides, the CDR3 is TGTGCCAGCAGTTTAGGGGGGACAGCGGAGCAGTTCTTC. Protein product: CASSLGGTAEQFF.

V is TRBV10-3 and J is TRBJ1-1; unclear D gene. V gave up 3 bases and J gave up 6 bases, with 14 bases separating them. Germline-derived CDR1 and CDR2 are ENHRY and SYGVKD. CDR3 length: 14 residues. The CDR3, as DNA: TGTGCCATCAGTGATAACGGCAGACTCGCTGAAGCTTTCTTT. Encoded protein: CAISDNGRLAEAFF.